This T cell receptor (beta chain) was observed in a study of blood T cell repertoires in COVID-19. The ends lost 2 bases at V and 6 bases at J; junction bases unmatched: 4. The CDR3 length is 14 residues. The germline V gene has CDR1 SGDLS and CDR2 YYNGEE. The assay was immunoSEQ multiplex PCR, and TCRdb's table has in-frame clones only and misses some. The sample lists around 69,000 clones, roughly 82% occurring once. Sequenced input: peripheral blood. The chain uses TRBV9 and TRBJ2-3; 9 nucleotides align to TRBD2. The clonotype originates from a woman in her sixties or seventies with acute or convalescent COVID-19. CDR3 sequence (DNA): TGTGCCAGCAGCGTCGCGGGGGGGCGTGATACGCAGTATTTT. Protein: CASSVAGGRDTQYF.